The next 2 T cell receptor beta chains were all read from a single sample in a study of blood T cell repertoires in COVID-19. Using immunoSEQ multiplex PCR, the repertoire was profiled, and TCRdb retains in-frame clones only, with some absent. This table holds 120,000 to 150,000 clones, less than 90% found once. Sequencing was done on a sample of PBMCs or T cells enriched from blood (not recorded which). The receptors come from a woman between 45 and 60 years old who had been exposed to COVID-19.

This clone has a handful of counts. The genes are TRBV6-2 or TRBV6-3 and TRBJ1-1; D gene unclear. Germline-derived CDR1 and CDR2 are MNHEY and SVGEGT. The CDR3 runs to 15 residues. The germline V and J ends were trimmed by 0 bases and 0 bases, with 8 bases remaining between them. The CDR3 sequence is CASSYSRTVNTEAFF. The CDR3 bases are TGTGCCAGCAGTTACTCGAGAACGGTGAACACTGAAGCTTTCTTT.

The V call is TRBV10-3, the J call TRBJ2-1; the match to TRBD2 covers 10 bases. The CDR3 runs to 16 residues. With 5 bases clipped from V and 5 bases from J, the junction kept 9 bases outside the gene matches. Per germline, CDR1 ENHRY and CDR2 SYGVKD. This CDR3 is CAISPRAGGPDNEQFF. Here the CDR3 DNA reads TGTGCCATCAGTCCCCGAGCGGGAGGGCCAGACAATGAGCAGTTCTTC.